This TCR beta chain was observed in a study of blood T cell repertoires in COVID-19. In the study overall: The United States, Italy and Spain provided the acute and convalescent COVID-19 samples. T cells, B-cell-depleted T cells, or PBMCs provided the cDNA or gDNA that served as material.

Per the authors' pipeline: Estimation of nucleated cell counts relied on the amplification of reference gene primers. This table comes from immunoSEQ multiplex PCR, and its TCRdb copy is limited to in-frame clones, with some not included. That table furnishes V, J and clone size, whereas the DNA furnished D and trimming. Of some 50,000 clones in the sample, over 80% were seen once. The germline V gene has CDR1 SGHNT and CDR2 YENEEA. The CDR3 is made up of 14 amino acids. V trimming: 3 bases; J trimming: 4 bases; junction bases outside the gene matches: 4. The receptor comes from a man between 65 and 85 years old with acute or convalescent COVID-19. Sequencing was carried out using peripheral blood. V is TRBV11-3 and J is TRBJ2-3; 7 bases fit TRBD2. CDR3: CASSLGGIADTQYF. CDR3 nucleotide sequence: TGTGCCAGCAGCTTGGGGGGGATCGCAGATACGCAGTATTTT.